Each of the 28 T cell receptor beta chains below was sequenced from the same sample in a study of beta chain features in type 1 diabetes. Investigators reverse transcribed all isolated RNA, so they sequenced expressed TCRB transcripts. Clones were read by immunoSEQ multiplex PCR, and TCRdb kept only the in-frame ones, dropping some. This table holds nearly 350,000 clones, roughly a tenth found once. Study-wide findings and caveats: Patients with Type 1 diabetes showed moderately but significantly shorter TCRB CDR3s in all four CD4+ subsets.

These receptors' antigens are unknown. Sequencing used central memory CD4+ T cells from blood. These receptor sequences come from a young man with type 1 diabetes.

CDR3 amino acids: CATSRDPIGGSYNSPLHF. The CDR3 nucleotides read TGTGCCACCAGCAGAGATCCCATCGGGGGCTCCTATAATTCACCCCTCCACTTT. The chain is built from TRBV15 and TRBJ1-6; possibly TRBD1 for D (5 bases). The CDR3 consists of 18 residues. Germline CDR1 and CDR2: LNHNV and YYDKDF (reference sequence). V lost 0 bases to trimming and J lost 0 bases, with 12 bases between them.

The table lists this clone with many counts. The rearrangement uses TRBV7-2 and TRBJ2-3; possibly TRBD1 for D (6 bases). The CDR3 covers 15 residues. The germline V and J ends were trimmed by 5 bases and 4 bases, with 16 bases remaining between them. In germline, CDR1 is SGHTA, CDR2 FQGNSA. The DNA for the CDR3 is TGTGCCAGCAGCGCCTACAGGGTTATCGCAGATACGCAGTATTTT. Translating gives CASSAYRVIADTQYF.

Only one count was recorded for this clone. The chain recombines TRBV9 with TRBJ2-5, with 11 bases aligning to TRBD2. The V segment lost 5 bases and the J segment 5 bases; nucleotides outside the gene matches: 8. The CDR3 loop spans 15 amino acids. Germline-derived CDR1 and CDR2 are SGDLS and YYNGEE. The CDR3 bases are TGTGCCAGCAGTACGGGGACTAGCGGAGGGGAGACCCAGTACTTC. As protein: CASSTGTSGGETQYF.

This clone occurred a few times. The same CDR3 can be traced to other DNA sequences in this sample. The J gene is TRBJ2-7, the V gene TRBV18, with 7 bases that match TRBD1. The germline V gene has CDR1 KGHSH and CDR2 LQKENI. This CDR3 is 15 amino acids long. V was pared by 0 bases and J by 0 bases, with 2 bases of the junction left unmatched. CDR3 protein: CASSPPTGSSYEQYF. CDR3 nucleotide sequence: TGTGCCAGCTCACCACCGACAGGGAGCTCCTACGAGCAGTACTTC. The full variable domain, in which reference TRBV18 and TRBJ2-7 provide the parts outside the CDR3, is NAGVMQNPRHLVRRRGQEARLRCSPMKGHSHVYWYRQLPEEGLKFMVYLQKENIIDESGMPKERFSAEFPKEGPSILRIQQVVRGDSAAYFCASSPPTGSSYEQYFGPGTRLTVT.

Only a few counts were recorded for this clone. The chain employs TRBV7-2 and TRBJ2-3; TRBD2 matches 9 bases. The CDR3 covers 18 residues. V gave up 2 bases and J gave up 3 bases; unmatched junction bases: 12. CDR1 and CDR2 (germline): SGHTA, FQGNSA. The CDR3, as DNA: TGTGCCAGCAGCTTACAATCCGCGGGCGGGGGGGCTACAGATACGCAGTATTTT. Translating it yields CASSLQSAGGGATDTQYF.

This chain connects TRBV19 to TRBJ1-2; 7 nucleotides line up with TRBD1. The CDR3 has 12 amino acids. CDR1 is LNHDA, CDR2 SQIVND, per germline (reference sequence). The V segment lost 8 bases and the J segment 2 bases; nucleotides outside the gene matches: 2. The CDR3 nucleotides are TGTGCCAGTTGGGACAGCAACTATGGCTACACCTTC. Translating it yields CASWDSNYGYTF. The full variable domain, rest sourced from reference TRBV19 and TRBJ1-2, is DGGITQSPKYLFRKEGQNVTLSCEQNLNHDAMYWYRQDPGQGLRLIYYSQIVNDFQKGDIAEGYSVSREKKESFPLTVTSAQKNPTAFYLCASWDSNYGYTFGSGTRLTVV.

This clone was seen a handful of times. This chain links TRBV9 with TRBJ2-1, with a weak D call TRBD2 (6 bases). Germline loops: CDR1 SGDLS, CDR2 YYNGEE. CDR3 length equals 15 residues. V dropped 2 bases and J dropped 5 bases, with 14 bases sitting between them. DNA for the CDR3: TGTGCCAGCAGCGTCGATAGCGGCTCTCACAATGAGCAGTTCTTC. As protein: CASSVDSGSHNEQFF.

The sample holds many counts of this clone. The chain carries TRBV27 and TRBJ2-7; 12 bases are a match to TRBD2. The CDR3 runs 13 residues. Germline values: CDR1 MNHEY, CDR2 SMNVEV (reference sequence). V lost 8 bases and J lost 4; bases outside the gene matches: 3. CDR3 DNA sequence: TGTGCCAGCGGCGGGACTAGCGGGTACGAGCAGTACTTC. Protein product: CASGGTSGYEQYF.

This chain joins TRBV7-9 and TRBJ2-3, with D tentatively TRBD1 (6 bases). The V gene lost 5 bases and the J gene lost 2 bases, with 11 bases spanning the gap. The CDR3 consists of 14 residues. Per germline, CDR1 SEHNR and CDR2 FQNEAQ (reference sequence). The CDR3 DNA follows: TGTGCCAGCAGCGCTTGGACAGACACAGATACGCAGTATTTT. Translation gives CASSAWTDTDTQYF.

This clone has a handful of counts. The chain uses TRBV7-9 and TRBJ1-4; D is uncertain. Trimming shortened V by 3 bases and J by 4 bases, and 12 bases separated the two germline ends. This CDR3 contains 15 residues. Germline lookup yields CDR1 SEHNR and CDR2 FQNEAQ (reference sequence). CDR3 residues: CASSFRADNNEKLFF. As DNA, the CDR3 is TGTGCCAGCAGCTTTCGAGCGGATAATAATGAAAAACTGTTTTTT.

The sample holds a few counts of this clone. This sample also contains other DNA sequences that code for the same CDR3. The chain has TRBV9 and TRBJ1-1, with no clear D. The length of the CDR3 is 13 residues. Deletions cut 0 bases from V and 2 bases from J, with 5 bases between. The germline V gene has CDR1 SGDLS and CDR2 YYNGEE. For the CDR3, the DNA is TGTGCCAGCAGCGTAGAGGCTAACACTGAAGCTTTCTTT. Protein sequence: CASSVEANTEAFF.

This clone was picked up many times. J is TRBJ2-1 and V is TRBV18, with 9 positions matching TRBD1. V shed 0 bases, J shed 5 bases, and the junction held 2 bases outside the gene matches. Germline V gives CDR1 KGHSH, CDR2 LQKENI. CDR3 length: 15 amino acids. The CDR3 DNA follows: TGTGCCAGCTCACCACCGGGACAGGGTAACAATGAGCAGTTCTTC. It encodes CASSPPGQGNNEQFF.

This clone was seen ten or more times. The sample contains more than one DNA sequence encoding this CDR3. The CDR3: CASSLSGKPNYGYTF. CDR3 sequence (DNA): TGTGCCAGCAGCTTGAGTGGGAAACCTAACTATGGCTACACCTTC. The chain recombines TRBV7-2 with TRBJ1-2; no reliable D call. Trimming shortened V by 3 bases and J by 0 bases, and 11 bases separated the two germline ends. This CDR3 is built from 15 residues. CDR1 and CDR2 (germline): SGHTA, FQGNSA.

This clone has only a few counts. The chain couples TRBV19 to TRBJ2-7; D is perhaps TRBD2 (6 bases). V lost 3 bases to trimming and J lost 3 bases, with 18 bases between them. CDR1 is LNHDA and CDR2 is SQIVND in the germline V gene (reference sequence). The length of the CDR3 is 16 residues. Here the CDR3 DNA reads TGTGCCAGTAGTATCTTCGGAGGGACCCTGGGCTACGAGCAGTACTTC. Its protein is CASSIFGGTLGYEQYF. Together with reference TRBV19 and TRBJ2-7, the CDR3 gives the full variable domain: DGGITQSPKYLFRKEGQNVTLSCEQNLNHDAMYWYRQDPGQGLRLIYYSQIVNDFQKGDIAEGYSVSREKKESFPLTVTSAQKNPTAFYLCASSIFGGTLGYEQYFGPGTRLTVT.

This rearrangement joins TRBV2 to TRBJ2-1; D is ambiguous. This CDR3 has 13 residues. Trimming removed 3 bases from V and 2 bases from J, with 5 bases in between. Germline V CDR1 and CDR2: SNHLY, FYNNEI. In DNA form, the CDR3 reads TGTGCCAGCAGTGACCTGCCCTACAATGAGCAGTTCTTC. This codes for CASSDLPYNEQFF.

This clone has just a few counts. This chain uses TRBV7-6 with TRBJ1-6; no clear D gene. CDR1 and CDR2 from the germline V gene are SGHVS and FNYEAQ. The V and J ends lost 5 bases and 7 bases respectively, with 9 bases between them. The CDR3 covers 13 residues. CDR3 loop: CASSPRGNSPLHF. The CDR3, as DNA: TGTGCCAGCAGCCCTAGAGGGAATTCACCCCTCCACTTT.

The table lists this clone with a few counts. V is TRBV10-3 and J is TRBJ2-5, with a weak D call TRBD2 (6 bases). Trimming cost V 10 bases and J 2 bases, with 8 bases left between them. The CDR3 spans 11 residues. CDR1 is ENHRY, CDR2 SYGVKD, per germline. The CDR3 DNA follows: TGTGCCACCCGGGGGCAAGAGACCCAGTACTTC. This codes for CATRGQETQYF.

This clone came up a few times. The rearrangement uses TRBV7-2 and TRBJ1-2; no clear D. Germline lookup yields CDR1 SGHTA and CDR2 FQGNSA. The V end lost 1 base, the J end lost 6 bases, and 15 bases lay between the germline ends. The CDR3 is made up of 15 amino acids. The CDR3 reads CASSLDRGSPNGYTF. CDR3 bases: TGTGCCAGCAGCTTAGACCGGGGATCCCCCAATGGCTACACCTTC.

This clone showed up just a few times. The chain joins TRBV28 to TRBJ2-5; TRBD2 aligns across 7 bases. V lost 2 bases and J lost 5; bases outside the gene matches: 8. The CDR3 spans 15 residues. Per the germline V gene, CDR1 is MDHEN and CDR2 is SYDVKM. CDR3: CASSLVGTTFETQYF. The CDR3 DNA reads TGTGCCAGCAGTTTAGTTGGGACTACTTTTGAGACCCAGTACTTC.

The sample holds many counts of this clone. The genes are TRBV6-6 and TRBJ2-5; 8 nucleotides agree with TRBD1. V was clipped by 2 bases and J by 5 bases; unmatched bases: 1. The CDR3 is made up of 13 amino acids. Germline V gene data show CDR1 as MNHNY and CDR2 as SVGAGI (reference sequence). The CDR3 is CASSYRDRETQYF. The CDR3 region has the DNA TGTGCCAGCAGTTACCGGGACAGGGAGACCCAGTACTTC.

There are many counts of this clone. J is TRBJ1-5 and V is TRBV4-1; 8 bases are a match to TRBD1. Germline CDR1 reads MGHRA; CDR2 reads YSYEKL. There are 16 residues in the CDR3. Trimming took 0 bases from V and 5 from J; bases not matched to a gene: 6. CDR3 DNA: TGCGCCAGCAGCCAAGATAGGAGGACAGGGTATCAGCCCCAGCATTTT. This gives the protein CASSQDRRTGYQPQHF.

This clone was seen a handful of times. The chain has TRBV10-3 and TRBJ2-5, with 9 nucleotides matching TRBD1. With 3 bases clipped from V and 2 bases from J, the junction kept 7 bases outside the gene matches. Germline CDR1 reads ENHRY; CDR2 reads SYGVKD. CDR3 length equals 16 residues. The CDR3 nucleotides are TGTGCCATCAGTGACCCTAATGACAGGGGGCAAGAGACCCAGTACTTC. Amino acid sequence: CAISDPNDRGQETQYF.

There are a few counts of this clone. V gene TRBV6-5 combines with J gene TRBJ2-7; a weak D match, TRBD1 (6 bases). With 6 bases removed from V and 4 bases from J, the gap between germline ends came to 10 bases. There are 12 residues in the CDR3. The germline CDR1 and CDR2 sequences are MNHEY and SVGAGI. For the CDR3, the DNA is TGTGCCAGCAGGGGCAGGGGTTACGAGCAGTACTTC. This codes for CASRGRGYEQYF.

J is TRBJ2-5 and V is TRBV7-2; D gene ambiguous. The germline V gene encodes CDR1 SGHTA and CDR2 FQGNSA. The CDR3 has 15 amino acids. Trimming cost V 1 base and J 6 bases, with 15 bases left between them. The CDR3 reads CASSLELGSGQTQYF. The CDR3 nucleotides read TGTGCCAGCAGCTTAGAGCTAGGTAGTGGACAGACCCAGTACTTC.

The chain combines TRBV7-2 with TRBJ2-7, with a possible D match to TRBD2 (5 bases). V was cut by 7 bases and J by 7 bases, with 14 bases left in between. This CDR3 has 12 amino acids. The V gene's germline CDR1 is SGHTA and CDR2 FQGNSA. The CDR3 is CASTPGPGEQYF. Here the CDR3 DNA reads TGTGCCAGCACCCCAGGCCCGGGAGAGCAGTACTTC.

This clone was seen a few times. The V call is TRBV7-8, the J call TRBJ1-4; D gene uncertain. The length of the CDR3 is 14 residues. The germline CDR1 and CDR2 sequences are SGHVS and FQNEAQ. V was shortened by 0 bases and J by 12 bases, with 14 bases between the two germline ends. The CDR3 region has the DNA TGTGCCAGCAGCTTAGCCCGGACGTCCGAAGAACTGTTTTTT. It codes for CASSLARTSEELFF.

This chain links TRBV4-3 with TRBJ2-3; 12 bases are a match to TRBD1. Unmatched junction bases numbered 6, after V lost 0 bases and J lost 5 bases. Per the germline V gene, CDR1 is LGHNA and CDR2 is YSLEER. The length of the CDR3 is 17 residues. The CDR3 DNA reads TGCGCCAGCAGCCAAGATGAGGGACAGGGGGCGGGAGATACGCAGTATTTT. It codes for CASSQDEGQGAGDTQYF.

This chain connects TRBV19 to TRBJ1-3; 8 bases align to TRBD1. CDR3 size: 16 residues. The V gene end was trimmed by 4 bases and the J gene end by 4 bases; junction bases not matched to a gene: 9. Germline V lookup: CDR1 LNHDA, CDR2 SQIVND (reference sequence). CDR3 sequence: CASSNPGQATGNTIYF. Written as DNA, the CDR3 is TGTGCCAGTAGTAACCCGGGACAGGCCACCGGAAACACCATATATTTT.